Presented here are 5 T cell receptor beta chains from one specimen sequenced in a study of identical twins. MiXCR, applied by TCRdb to the 5' RACE reads, yields one record per CDR3 protein. The sample carries around 280,000 distinct CDR3 sequences, more than 6.5% recorded once. The sample was also reused in another study, on yellow fever vaccine responses in identical twins.

Source material: memory (CD45RO+) T cells sorted from blood. These receptors all stem from a woman under 30 in good health.

This chain uses TRBV20-1 with TRBJ2-1; D perhaps matches TRBD2 (5 bases). The CDR3 has 13 amino acids. The germline CDR1 and CDR2 sequences are DFQATT and SNEGSKA (reference sequence). V was pared by 3 bases and J by 7 bases, with 13 bases between. The CDR3 sequence is CSARLLARNEQFF. The DNA for the CDR3 is TGCAGTGCTAGGCTTCTAGCTAGAAATGAGCAGTTCTTC.

CDR3 protein: CSAPGTSGRASYNEQFF. CDR3 in DNA: TGCAGTGCTCCCGGGACTAGCGGGAGGGCTTCCTACAATGAGCAGTTCTTC. The chain recombines TRBV20-1 with TRBJ2-1, with TRBD2 matching over 16 bases. Trimming at V came to 5 bases and at J to 1 base, leaving 5 bases not matched to a gene. Germline values: CDR1 DFQATT, CDR2 SNEGSKA (reference sequence). The CDR3 totals 17 residues.

This clonotype was recorded many times. The rearrangement joins TRBV29-1 to TRBJ1-2; 8 bases match TRBD1. Trimming took 6 bases from V and 5 from J; bases not matched to a gene: 11. The CDR3 extends over 14 amino acids. The V gene's germline CDR1 is SQVTM and CDR2 ANQGSEA. CDR3 residues: CSVLGIDRGYGYTF. The DNA for the CDR3 is TGCAGCGTCCTGGGCATAGACAGGGGATATGGCTACACCTTC.

The V call is TRBV11-2, the J call TRBJ1-3; D is ambiguous. Per the germline V gene, CDR1 is SGHAT and CDR2 is FQNNGV. Trimming stripped 1 base from V and 4 bases from J, with 8 bases between. The length of the CDR3 is 14 residues. The CDR3 loop reads CASSLAQVGNTIYF. CDR3 bases: TGTGCCAGCAGCTTAGCCCAAGTGGGAAACACCATATATTTT.

This clonotype was seen at least ten times. This chain connects TRBV12-3 or TRBV12-4 to TRBJ2-1, with TRBD1 identical over 9 bases. The CDR3 is made up of 14 amino acids. Trimming at V came to 3 bases and at J to 8 bases, leaving 5 bases not matched to a gene. The CDR3, as DNA: TGTGCCAGCAGTTTCCGGGACAGGGAGGATGAGCAGTTCTTC. The encoded protein is CASSFRDREDEQFF.